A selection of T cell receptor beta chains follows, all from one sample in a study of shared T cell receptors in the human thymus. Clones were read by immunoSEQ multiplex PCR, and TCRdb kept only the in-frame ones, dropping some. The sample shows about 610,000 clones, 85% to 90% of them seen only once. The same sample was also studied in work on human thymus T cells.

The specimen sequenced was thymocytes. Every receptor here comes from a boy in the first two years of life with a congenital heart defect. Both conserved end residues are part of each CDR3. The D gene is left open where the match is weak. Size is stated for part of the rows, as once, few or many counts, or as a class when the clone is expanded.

cdr3_nt: TGTGCCAGCAGCCAGCCACCGGGACAGGGGGATGAAAAACTGTTTTTT
cdr3_aa: CASSQPPGQGDEKLFF
d_call: TRBD1
clone_size: -
v_call: TRBV14
j_call: TRBJ1-4

cdr3_nt: TGTGCCATCAGTGGACAGGGTGGCTACACCTTC
cdr3_aa: CAISGQGGYTF
d_call: TRBD1
clone_size: -
v_call: TRBV10-3
j_call: TRBJ1-2

cdr3_nt: -
cdr3_aa: CASRYWASGINEQFF
d_call: -
clone_size: -
v_call: TRBV12-2
j_call: TRBJ2-1

cdr3_nt: TGTGCCACCAGCAGAGTCCCCAACAGGGCTCGGAACACTGAAGCTTTCTTT
cdr3_aa: CATSRVPNRARNTEAFF
d_call: -
clone_size: -
v_call: TRBV15
j_call: TRBJ1-1

cdr3_nt: TGTGCCAGCAGCTATACCGGGGGTCAGTACACCTTC
cdr3_aa: CASSYTGGQYTF
d_call: -
clone_size: -
v_call: TRBV7-9
j_call: TRBJ1-2

cdr3_nt: TGTGCCAGCAGTTGCCAGGCCGCGGGACTAGCGGGACGGTTCGAGCAGTACTTC
cdr3_aa: CASSCQAAGLAGRFEQYF
d_call: TRBD2
clone_size: -
v_call: TRBV27
j_call: TRBJ2-7

cdr3_nt: TGTGCCAGCAGCCCGGGGGAACTAGCGCTCAACAGGGACAATGAGCAGTTCTTC
cdr3_aa: CASSPGELALNRDNEQFF
d_call: -
clone_size: -
v_call: TRBV5-6
j_call: TRBJ2-1

cdr3_nt: TGTGCCAGCAACCCTATGTTCGGCTACACCTTC
cdr3_aa: CASNPMFGYTF
d_call: -
clone_size: -
v_call: TRBV27
j_call: TRBJ1-2

cdr3_nt: TGTGCCAGCAGCTTAGCTAGCGGGAGCTGGCTCGGGGGCGGGGAGCTGTTTTTT
cdr3_aa: CASSLASGSWLGGGELFF
d_call: TRBD2
clone_size: once
v_call: TRBV7-3
j_call: TRBJ2-2

cdr3_nt: TGCAGCGTTGGAGGGACTTTTGCCACAGATACGCAGTATTTT
cdr3_aa: CSVGGTFATDTQYF
d_call: -
clone_size: once
v_call: TRBV29-1
j_call: TRBJ2-3

cdr3_nt: TGCGCCAGCAGCCTTCAACCTGAGGGGACAGGGAAGCTTGGGGCCAACGTCCTGACTTTC
cdr3_aa: CASSLQPEGTGKLGANVLTF
d_call: TRBD1
clone_size: -
v_call: TRBV5-1
j_call: TRBJ2-6

cdr3_nt: TGTGCCAGTAGTACCCCGGCGGGCGACCCACCTAGCACAGATACGCAGTATTTT
cdr3_aa: CASSTPAGDPPSTDTQYF
d_call: -
clone_size: -
v_call: TRBV19
j_call: TRBJ2-3

cdr3_nt: TGCAGCGTTGAAGTTCAGGGGATAAACTATGGCTACACCTTC
cdr3_aa: CSVEVQGINYGYTF
d_call: -
clone_size: -
v_call: TRBV29-1
j_call: TRBJ1-2

cdr3_nt: TGTGCCTGGAGTGCCCGCCGGGACAGGGGGCGGAATGAGCAGTTCTTC
cdr3_aa: CAWSARRDRGRNEQFF
d_call: TRBD1
clone_size: -
v_call: TRBV30
j_call: TRBJ2-1

cdr3_nt: TGTGCCAGCAGTGAAACGGGAGGCCCGCTAAACACAGATACGCAGTATTTT
cdr3_aa: CASSETGGPLNTDTQYF
d_call: TRBD2
clone_size: -
v_call: TRBV6-1
j_call: TRBJ2-3

cdr3_nt: TGCGCCAGCAGCCAAGGGCGGTCTAATGAAAAACTGTTTTTT
cdr3_aa: CASSQGRSNEKLFF
d_call: -
clone_size: few
v_call: TRBV4-3
j_call: TRBJ1-4

cdr3_nt: TGCGCCAGCAGCCAAGAGGCGGGGGACTCTTACAATGAGCAGTTCTTC
cdr3_aa: CASSQEAGDSYNEQFF
d_call: TRBD2
clone_size: -
v_call: TRBV4-1
j_call: TRBJ2-1

cdr3_nt: TGTGCCAGCAGTGAAAAAAGCGTCATAGAAAAACTGTTTTTT
cdr3_aa: CASSEKSVIEKLFF
d_call: -
clone_size: -
v_call: TRBV25-1
j_call: TRBJ1-4

cdr3_nt: TGTGCCAGCAGCCTCGGACCACCTAGCCGGGGCATTCAGTACTTC
cdr3_aa: CASSLGPPSRGIQYF
d_call: -
clone_size: -
v_call: TRBV7-9
j_call: TRBJ2-4

cdr3_nt: TGCAGTGCTGACCCCAGGGGGGAAGCTTTCTTT
cdr3_aa: CSADPRGEAFF
d_call: TRBD1
clone_size: -
v_call: TRBV20-1
j_call: TRBJ1-1

cdr3_nt: TGCAGCGTTGCTAGCGGGAGTGGAGATACGCAGTATTTT
cdr3_aa: CSVASGSGDTQYF
d_call: TRBD2
clone_size: -
v_call: TRBV29-1
j_call: TRBJ2-3

cdr3_nt: TGTGCCAGTAGTATGCACCTCGGGACTAGCGGGAGTAGCTCCTACAATGAGCAGTTCTTC
cdr3_aa: CASSMHLGTSGSSSYNEQFF
d_call: TRBD2
clone_size: -
v_call: TRBV19
j_call: TRBJ2-1

cdr3_nt: TGTGCCAGCAGCGTAGTGGGGGGATCGATGAACACTGAAGCTTTCTTT
cdr3_aa: CASSVVGGSMNTEAFF
d_call: -
clone_size: few
v_call: TRBV9
j_call: TRBJ1-1

cdr3_nt: TGTGCCATCAGTGAATCAGGGGTGGCCTACGAGCAGTACTTC
cdr3_aa: CAISESGVAYEQYF
d_call: -
clone_size: once
v_call: TRBV10-3
j_call: TRBJ2-7

cdr3_nt: TGTGCCAGTAGCAGTACTAGCGGGAGGGCCCATTGTAACACCGGGGAGCTGTTTTTT
cdr3_aa: CASSSTSGRAHCNTGELFF
d_call: TRBD2
clone_size: few
v_call: TRBV19
j_call: TRBJ2-2